What follows are 3 T cell receptor beta chains derived from one specimen sequenced in a study of beta chain features in type 1 diabetes. Study results and caveats: Shorter TCRB CDR3s, moderately but significantly so, were found in Type 1 diabetes patients in all four CD4+ subsets.

No antigen is known for these receptors. Every isolated RNA sample was fully reverse transcribed, so sequencing captured expressed TCRB transcripts. The assay was immunoSEQ multiplex PCR, and TCRdb's table has in-frame clones only and misses some. The table has 500,000 to 650,000 clones, 9.5% to 15% seen once. The sequencing sample was made of naive CD4+ T cells from blood. These receptors were obtained from a man in his thirties or forties with type 1 diabetes.

The genes are TRBV19 and TRBJ1-1, with D possibly matching TRBD1 (6 bases). Germline CDR1 reads LNHDA; CDR2 reads SQIVND (reference sequence). CDR3 size: 14 residues. V lost 10 bases and J lost 4, with 19 bases in between. The CDR3 DNA follows: TGTGCCACATGGCGGAGGGGGAATGGCACTGAAGCTTTCTTT. It yields the protein CATWRRGNGTEAFF.

The V and J genes are TRBV29-1 and TRBJ2-7, with TRBD1 identical over 9 bases. Germline CDR1 reads SQVTM; CDR2 reads ANQGSEA. Trimming at V came to 6 bases and at J to 0 bases, leaving 6 bases not matched to a gene. CDR3 size: 14 residues. In nucleotides, the CDR3 is TGCAGCGTACGGGGACAGGGTAGCTCCTACGAGCAGTACTTC. Translation gives CSVRGQGSSYEQYF.

This clone was observed a handful of times. CDR3 sequence reads: CASSLDSEQYF. CDR3 nucleotide sequence: TGTGCCAGCAGCTTAGACTCCGAGCAGTACTTC. The rearrangement uses TRBV7-9 and TRBJ2-7; D remains ambiguous. V was clipped by 1 base and J by 6 bases, with 4 bases between them. Germline assignment: CDR1 SEHNR and CDR2 FQNEAQ (reference sequence). The CDR3 covers 11 residues.